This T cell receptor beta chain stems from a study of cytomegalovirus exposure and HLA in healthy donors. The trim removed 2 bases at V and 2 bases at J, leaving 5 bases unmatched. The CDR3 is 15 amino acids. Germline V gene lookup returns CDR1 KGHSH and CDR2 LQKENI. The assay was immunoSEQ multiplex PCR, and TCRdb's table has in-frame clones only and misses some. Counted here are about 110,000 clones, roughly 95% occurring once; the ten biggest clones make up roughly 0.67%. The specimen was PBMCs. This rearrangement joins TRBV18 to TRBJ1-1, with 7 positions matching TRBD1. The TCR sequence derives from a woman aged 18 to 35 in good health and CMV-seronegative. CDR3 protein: CASSPNEGANTEAFF. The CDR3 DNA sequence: TGTGCCAGCTCACCAAACGAGGGGGCTAACACTGAAGCTTTCTTT.